Listed below are T cell receptor beta chains from one sample, sequenced in a study of shared clonotypes between healthy human individuals. Profiling relied on immunoSEQ multiplex PCR, and the TCRdb table lists in-frame clones only, not all of them. The sample includes some 630,000 clones, about two thirds seen only once; the top ten take about 2%. Sequenced material: memory CD4+ T cells sorted from blood. The receptors come from a woman aged 25 to 45 in good health. CDR3s include the opening cysteine and the closing phenylalanine or tryptophan. Size values are once, few and many counts, or a class for expanded clones, and some rows have none.

abundance	j_gene	v_gene	CDR3aa
once	TRBJ2-7	TRBV28	CASRRPSGPPYEQYF
.	TRBJ2-1	TRBV21-1	CASSMYAGPSVSYNEQFF
.	TRBJ1-5	TRBV5-1	CASSPWTGNQPQHF
.	TRBJ1-2	TRBV6-6	CASSYTDRGFYGYTF
.	TRBJ2-3	TRBV19	CASSIPGQAVDTQYF
.	TRBJ2-2	TRBV5-5	CASSQALLAGVKNTGELFF
.	TRBJ2-1	TRBV28	CASSAIVVNEQFF
.	TRBJ2-7	TRBV5-6	CASSLGPLTYEQYF
.	TRBJ2-7	TRBV28	CASSTSTGSYEQYF
.	TRBJ1-2	TRBV2	CASSEPGGDYGYTF
.	TRBJ2-3	TRBV11-2	CASSRGTSGPTHTQYF
many	TRBJ2-3	TRBV5-1	CASSEGLDTQYF
.	TRBJ2-1	TRBV6-4	CAREGGEQFF
.	TRBJ1-2	TRBV5-1	CASSQGEDGYTF
.	TRBJ1-1	TRBV5-1	CASSLARGSSTEAFF
.	TRBJ2-7	TRBV25-1	CASSEFRPGQVNEQYF
.	TRBJ1-4	TRBV5-1	CASSLGSLNEKLFF
few	TRBJ2-7	TRBV19	CASSIRTGSGEQYF
.	TRBJ2-7	TRBV9	CASSVGGLAGYEQYF
.	TRBJ2-5	TRBV11-1	CASSFGLAGEAYQETQYF
.	TRBJ2-7	TRBV2	CASSPGGSGIYEQYF